Below, one TCR beta chain is given with its context. The data derive from a study of cytomegalovirus exposure and HLA in healthy donors. CDR1 and CDR2 from the germline V gene are SGDLS and YYNGEE. The V end lost 4 bases, the J end lost 7 bases, and 9 bases lay between the germline ends. The CDR3 extends over 12 amino acids. Use of 60 Vbeta and 13 Jbeta primers characterized the PCR. TCRdb keeps only in-frame clones here, not all; method: immunoSEQ multiplex PCR. The sample includes 170,000 or so clones, 84% of them seen just once. This sequence originates from a girl between 5 and 17 years old in good health and CMV-seropositive. This sequence joins TRBV9 and TRBJ2-1, with D hard to call. Sequences were obtained from PBMCs. In DNA form, the CDR3 reads TGTGCCAGCAGCCCCTCCCGGAATGAGCAGTTCTTC. Its protein is CASSPSRNEQFF.